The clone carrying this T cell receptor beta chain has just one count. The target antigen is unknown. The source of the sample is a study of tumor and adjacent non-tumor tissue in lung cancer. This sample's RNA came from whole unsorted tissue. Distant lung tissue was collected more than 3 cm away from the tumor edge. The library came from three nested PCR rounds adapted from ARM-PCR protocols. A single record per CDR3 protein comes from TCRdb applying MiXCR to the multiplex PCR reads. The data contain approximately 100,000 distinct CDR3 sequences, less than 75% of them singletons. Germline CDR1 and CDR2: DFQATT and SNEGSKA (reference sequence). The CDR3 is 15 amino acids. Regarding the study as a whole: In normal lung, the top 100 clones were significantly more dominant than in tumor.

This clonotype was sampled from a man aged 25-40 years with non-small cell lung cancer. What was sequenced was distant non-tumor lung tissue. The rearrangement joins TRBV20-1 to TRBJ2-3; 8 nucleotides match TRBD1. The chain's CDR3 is CSDRGQGPVTDTQYF. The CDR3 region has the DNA TGCAGCGATAGAGGACAGGGTCCCGTCACTGATACGCAGTATTTT.